These 5 T cell receptor beta chains share one sample of origin, sequenced in a study of siplizumab effects on memory and regulatory T cells. Only in-frame clones appear in the TCRdb table, and some are missing; sequencing was by immunoSEQ multiplex PCR. The sample has 99,000 or so clones; roughly 91% are singletons. The sample consisted of CD4+ T cells sorted from blood. These receptors all come from a human donor in good health.

The rearrangement links TRBV6-1 to TRBJ1-2; possible D gene TRBD1, 5 bases. Trimming shortened V by 10 bases and J by 4 bases, and 16 bases separated the two germline ends. In germline, CDR1 is MNHNS, CDR2 SASEGT. The CDR3 has 13 residues. This CDR3 reads CANTPLRGYGYTF. CDR3 coding DNA: TGTGCCAACACCCCCCTAAGGGGCTATGGCTACACCTTC.

The rearrangement links TRBV7-2 to TRBJ2-1, with D unclear. This CDR3 spans 8 amino acids. The germline V and J ends were trimmed by 5 bases and 16 bases, with 6 bases remaining between them. Looked up from germline, CDR1 is SGHTA and CDR2 is FQGNSA. CDR3 nucleotides: TGTGCCAGCAGCGCAGGATTCTTC. Translating gives CASSAGFF.

The chain recombines TRBV7-9 with TRBJ2-7, with 9 nucleotides matching TRBD2. CDR1 and CDR2 (germline): SEHNR, FQNEAQ (reference sequence). This CDR3 is built from 15 residues. V lost 3 bases to trimming and J lost 0 bases; unmatched junction nucleotides: 3. CDR3 nucleotides: TGTGCCAGCAGCTTGGGCGGGGGGGCCTCCTACGAGCAGTACTTC. Translated: CASSLGGGASYEQYF.

This clone occurred once. The rearrangement joins TRBV5-4 to TRBJ1-3; possible D gene TRBD1, 6 bases. Germline V gene sequence: CDR1 SGHNT, CDR2 YYREEE (reference sequence). The CDR3 is made up of 16 amino acids. V lost 0 bases to trimming and J lost 2 bases, with 12 bases between them. Here the CDR3 DNA reads TGTGCCAGCAGCTTGGGTGGGGGGCGCGCTGGAAACACCATATATTTT. This translates into CASSLGGGRAGNTIYF.

This clone was picked up one time. V is TRBV30 and J is TRBJ2-2; D remains unclear. Germline loops: CDR1 GTSNPN, CDR2 SVGIG (reference sequence). The germline V and J ends were trimmed by 0 bases and 4 bases, with 6 bases remaining between them. The CDR3 extends over 13 amino acids. CDR3 sequence reads: CAWSVRPTGELFF. Written as DNA, the CDR3 is TGTGCCTGGAGTGTACGGCCCACCGGGGAGCTGTTTTTT.